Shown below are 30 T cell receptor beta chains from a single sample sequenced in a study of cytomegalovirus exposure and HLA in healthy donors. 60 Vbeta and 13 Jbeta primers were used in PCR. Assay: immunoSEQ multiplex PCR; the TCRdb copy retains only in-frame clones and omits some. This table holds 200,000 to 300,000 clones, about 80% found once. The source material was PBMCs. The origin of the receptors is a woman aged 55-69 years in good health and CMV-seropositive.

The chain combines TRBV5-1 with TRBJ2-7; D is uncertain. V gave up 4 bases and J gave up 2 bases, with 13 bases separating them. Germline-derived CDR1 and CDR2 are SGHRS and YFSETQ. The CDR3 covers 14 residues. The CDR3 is CASSPNPGAYEQYF. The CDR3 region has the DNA TGCGCCAGCAGCCCGAACCCAGGTGCCTACGAGCAGTACTTC.

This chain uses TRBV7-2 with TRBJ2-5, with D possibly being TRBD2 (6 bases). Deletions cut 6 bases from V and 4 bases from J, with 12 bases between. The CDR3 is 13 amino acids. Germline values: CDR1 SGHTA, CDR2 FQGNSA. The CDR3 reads CASRFSGVETQYF. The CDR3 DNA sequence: TGTGCCAGCAGATTTAGCGGAGTAGAGACCCAGTACTTC.

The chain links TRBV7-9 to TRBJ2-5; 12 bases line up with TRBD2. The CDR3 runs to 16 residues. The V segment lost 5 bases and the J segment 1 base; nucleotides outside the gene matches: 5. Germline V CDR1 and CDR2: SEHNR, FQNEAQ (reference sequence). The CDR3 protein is CASSPPGLAGQETQYF. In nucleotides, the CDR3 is TGTGCCAGCAGCCCTCCGGGACTAGCGGGCCAAGAGACCCAGTACTTC.

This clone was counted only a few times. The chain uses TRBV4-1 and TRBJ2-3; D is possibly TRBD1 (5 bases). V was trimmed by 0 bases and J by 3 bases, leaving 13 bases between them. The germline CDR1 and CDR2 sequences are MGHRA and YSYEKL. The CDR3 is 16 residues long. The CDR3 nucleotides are TGCGCCAGCAGCCAAGAATCAGGGTTCTTTACAGATACGCAGTATTTT. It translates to CASSQESGFFTDTQYF.

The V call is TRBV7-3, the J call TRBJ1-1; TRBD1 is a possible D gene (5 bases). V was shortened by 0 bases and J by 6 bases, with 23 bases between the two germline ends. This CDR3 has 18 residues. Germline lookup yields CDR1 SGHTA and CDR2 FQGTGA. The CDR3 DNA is TGTGCCAGCAGCTTAACAAGAACCCAGGGTTTTTTTATTTCTGAAGCTTTCTTT. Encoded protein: CASSLTRTQGFFISEAFF.

CDR3 in amino acids: CASSRQGDGYTF. The CDR3 bases are TGTGCCAGCTCACGACAGGGTGATGGCTACACCTTC. The chain has TRBV18 and TRBJ1-2, with 7 bases that match TRBD1. The CDR3 spans 12 residues. Germline V gene data show CDR1 as KGHSH and CDR2 as LQKENI. J gave up 6 bases and V 4 bases, and 2 bases lay outside the gene matches.

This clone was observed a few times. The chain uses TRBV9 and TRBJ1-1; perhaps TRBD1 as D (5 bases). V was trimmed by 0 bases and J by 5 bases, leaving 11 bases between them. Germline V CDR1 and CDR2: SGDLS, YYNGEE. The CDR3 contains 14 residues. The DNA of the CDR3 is TGTGCCAGCAGCGTAGACGGTAAGGGGACTGAAGCTTTCTTT. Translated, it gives CASSVDGKGTEAFF.

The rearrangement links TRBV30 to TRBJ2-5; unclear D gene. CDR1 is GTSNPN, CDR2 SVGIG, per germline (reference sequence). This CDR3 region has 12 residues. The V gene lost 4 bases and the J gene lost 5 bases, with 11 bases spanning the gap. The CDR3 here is CAWKDNGETQYF. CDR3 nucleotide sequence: TGTGCCTGGAAAGATAACGGGGAGACCCAGTACTTC.

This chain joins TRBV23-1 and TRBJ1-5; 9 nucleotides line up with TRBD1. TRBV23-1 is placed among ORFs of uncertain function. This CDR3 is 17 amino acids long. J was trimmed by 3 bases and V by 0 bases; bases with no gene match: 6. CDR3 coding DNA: TGCGCCAGCAGTCAATCGAGGACAGGGGCGTACAATCAGCCCCAGCATTTT. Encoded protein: CASSQSRTGAYNQPQHF.

The CDR3 bases are TGTGCCAGCAGCTTGTCGTGGGCCACTCAGGGAACATCCTACGAGCAGTACTTC. As protein: CASSLSWATQGTSYEQYF. This chain joins TRBV5-5 and TRBJ2-7; possible D gene TRBD1, 5 bases. Germline V CDR1 and CDR2: SGHKS, YYEKEE (reference sequence). The CDR3 runs 18 residues. V lost 1 base and J 1 base, leaving 21 bases between the germline ends.

This chain's CDR3 is CASSFRTEETQYF. The CDR3 DNA reads TGTGCCAGCAGCTTTCGGACTGAGGAGACCCAGTACTTC. This chain joins TRBV13 and TRBJ2-5, with a possible D match to TRBD2 (5 bases). The CDR3 loop spans 13 amino acids. V lost 3 bases, J lost 5 bases, and 10 bases lay in between. The germline V gene has CDR1 PRHDT and CDR2 FYEKMQ (reference sequence).

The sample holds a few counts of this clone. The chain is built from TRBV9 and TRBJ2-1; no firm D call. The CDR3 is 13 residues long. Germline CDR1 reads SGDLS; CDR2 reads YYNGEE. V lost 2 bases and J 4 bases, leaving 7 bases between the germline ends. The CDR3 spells CASSVSRYNEQFF. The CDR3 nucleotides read TGTGCCAGCAGCGTCAGCAGGTACAATGAGCAGTTCTTC. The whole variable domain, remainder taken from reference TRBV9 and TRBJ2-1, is DSGVTQTPKHLITATGQRVTLRCSPRSGDLSVYWYQQSLDQGLQFLIQYYNGEERAKGNILERFSAQQFPDLHSELNLSSLELGDSALYFCASSVSRYNEQFFGPGTRLTVL.

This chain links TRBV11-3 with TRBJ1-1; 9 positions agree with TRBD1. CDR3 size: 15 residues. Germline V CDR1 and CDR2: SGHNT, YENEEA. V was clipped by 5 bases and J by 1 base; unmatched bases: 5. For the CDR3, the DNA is TGTGCCAGCAGCCGGGGACAGGGAACGAACACTGAAGCTTTCTTT. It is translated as CASSRGQGTNTEAFF.

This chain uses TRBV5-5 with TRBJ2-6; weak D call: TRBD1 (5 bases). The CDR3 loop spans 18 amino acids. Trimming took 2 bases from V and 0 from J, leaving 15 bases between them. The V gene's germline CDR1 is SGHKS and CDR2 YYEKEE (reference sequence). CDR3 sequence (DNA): TGTGCCAGCAGCTTAGGATGGGGCTTCAGCTCTGGGGCCAACGTCCTGACTTTC. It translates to CASSLGWGFSSGANVLTF.

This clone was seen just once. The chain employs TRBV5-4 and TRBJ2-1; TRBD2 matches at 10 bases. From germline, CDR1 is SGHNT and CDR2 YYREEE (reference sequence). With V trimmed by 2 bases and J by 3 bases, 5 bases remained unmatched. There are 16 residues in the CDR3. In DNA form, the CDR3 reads TGTGCCAGCAGCTTAGCGGGAGGGCCCCGCTACAATGAGCAGTTCTTC. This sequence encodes CASSLAGGPRYNEQFF. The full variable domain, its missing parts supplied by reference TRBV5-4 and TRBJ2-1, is ETGVTQSPTHLIKTRGQQVTLRCSSQSGHNTVSWYQQALGQGPQFIFQYYREEENGRGNFPPRFSGLQFPNYSSELNVNALELDDSALYLCASSLAGGPRYNEQFFGPGTRLTVL.

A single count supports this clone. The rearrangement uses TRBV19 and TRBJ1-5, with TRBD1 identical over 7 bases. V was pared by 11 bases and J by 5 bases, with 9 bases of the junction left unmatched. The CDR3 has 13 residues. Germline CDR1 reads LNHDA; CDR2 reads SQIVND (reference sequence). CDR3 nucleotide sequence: TGTGCCTGCAACGACAGGGTGGATCAGCCCCAGCATTTT. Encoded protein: CACNDRVDQPQHF.

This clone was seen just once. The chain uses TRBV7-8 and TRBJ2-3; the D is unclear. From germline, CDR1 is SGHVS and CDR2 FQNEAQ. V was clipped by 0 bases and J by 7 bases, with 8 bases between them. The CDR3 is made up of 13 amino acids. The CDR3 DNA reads TGTGCCAGCAGCTTAGCTAATCAGTATACGCAGTATTTT. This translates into CASSLANQYTQYF.

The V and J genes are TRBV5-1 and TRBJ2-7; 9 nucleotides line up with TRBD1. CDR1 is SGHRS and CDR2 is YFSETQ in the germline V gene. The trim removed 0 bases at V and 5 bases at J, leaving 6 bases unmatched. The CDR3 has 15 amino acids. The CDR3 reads CASSLEGQGLHEQYF. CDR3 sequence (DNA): TGCGCCAGCAGCTTGGAGGGACAGGGCTTGCACGAGCAGTACTTC.

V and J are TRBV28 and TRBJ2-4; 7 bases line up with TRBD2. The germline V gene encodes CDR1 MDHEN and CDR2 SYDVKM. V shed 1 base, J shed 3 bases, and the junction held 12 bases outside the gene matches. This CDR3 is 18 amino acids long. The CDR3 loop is CASSLLGGGPGGKNIQYF. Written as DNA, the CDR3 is TGTGCCAGCAGTTTATTGGGGGGAGGGCCGGGAGGCAAAAACATTCAGTACTTC.

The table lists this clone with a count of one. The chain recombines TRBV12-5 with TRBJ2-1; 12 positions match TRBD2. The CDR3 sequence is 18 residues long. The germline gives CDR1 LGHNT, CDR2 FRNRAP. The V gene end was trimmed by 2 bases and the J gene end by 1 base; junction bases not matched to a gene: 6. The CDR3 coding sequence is TGTGCTAGTGGTTTGATTCTAGCGGGAGGGTTTTCCTACAATGAGCAGTTCTTC. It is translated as CASGLILAGGFSYNEQFF.

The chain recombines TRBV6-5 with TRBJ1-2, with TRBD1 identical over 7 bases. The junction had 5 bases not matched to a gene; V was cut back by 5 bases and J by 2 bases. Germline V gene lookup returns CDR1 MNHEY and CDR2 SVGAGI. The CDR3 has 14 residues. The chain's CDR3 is CASSVGQRNYGYTF. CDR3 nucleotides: TGTGCCAGCAGTGTGGGACAGAGGAACTATGGCTACACCTTC.

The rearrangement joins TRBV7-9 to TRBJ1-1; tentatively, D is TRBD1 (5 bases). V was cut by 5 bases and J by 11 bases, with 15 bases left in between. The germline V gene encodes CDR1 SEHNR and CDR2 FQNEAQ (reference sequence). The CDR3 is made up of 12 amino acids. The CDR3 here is CASSHRVGGAFF. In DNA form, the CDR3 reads TGTGCCAGCAGCCATAGGGTGGGGGGGGCTTTCTTT. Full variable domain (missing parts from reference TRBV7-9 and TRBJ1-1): DTGVSQNPRHKITKRGQNVTFRCDPISEHNRLYWYRQTLGQGPEFLTYFQNEAQLEKSRLLSDRFSAERPKGSFSTLEIQRTEQGDSAMYLCASSHRVGGAFFGQGTRLTVV.

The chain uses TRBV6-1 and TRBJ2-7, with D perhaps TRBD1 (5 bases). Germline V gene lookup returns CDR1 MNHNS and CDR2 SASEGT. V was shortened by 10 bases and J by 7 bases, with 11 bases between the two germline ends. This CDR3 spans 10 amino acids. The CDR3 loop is CANRSVEQYF. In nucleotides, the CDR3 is TGTGCCAACAGGAGTGTGGAGCAGTACTTC.

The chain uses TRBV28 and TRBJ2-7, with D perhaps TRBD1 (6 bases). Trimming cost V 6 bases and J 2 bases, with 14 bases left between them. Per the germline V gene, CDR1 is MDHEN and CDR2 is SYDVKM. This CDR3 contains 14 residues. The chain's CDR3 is CASSSDRPAYEQYF. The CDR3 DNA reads TGTGCCAGCAGCTCGGACAGACCAGCCTACGAGCAGTACTTC.

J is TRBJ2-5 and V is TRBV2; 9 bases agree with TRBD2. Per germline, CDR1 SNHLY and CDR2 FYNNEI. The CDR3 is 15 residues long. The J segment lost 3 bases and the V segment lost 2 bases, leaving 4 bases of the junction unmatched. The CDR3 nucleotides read TGTGCCAGCAGTGAATTGACTAGCGGAAAAGAGACCCAGTACTTC. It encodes CASSELTSGKETQYF.

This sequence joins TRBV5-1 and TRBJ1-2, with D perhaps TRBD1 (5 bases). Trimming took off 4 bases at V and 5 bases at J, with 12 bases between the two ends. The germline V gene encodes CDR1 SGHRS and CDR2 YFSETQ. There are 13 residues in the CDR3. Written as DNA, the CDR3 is TGCGCCAGCAGCCAGACAGACAAGTATGGCTACACCTTC. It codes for CASSQTDKYGYTF.

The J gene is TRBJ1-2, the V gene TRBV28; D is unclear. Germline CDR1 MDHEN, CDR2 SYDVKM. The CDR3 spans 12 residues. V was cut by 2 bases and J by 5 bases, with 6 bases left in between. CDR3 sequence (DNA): TGTGCCAGCAGTTTAGAGCTATATGGCTACACCTTC. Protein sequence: CASSLELYGYTF.

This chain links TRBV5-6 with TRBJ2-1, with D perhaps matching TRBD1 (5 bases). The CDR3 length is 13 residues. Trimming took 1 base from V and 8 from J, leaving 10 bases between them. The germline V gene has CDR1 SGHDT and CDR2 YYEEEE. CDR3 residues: CASSLPVQDEQFF. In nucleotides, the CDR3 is TGTGCCAGCAGCTTGCCGGTACAGGATGAGCAGTTCTTC. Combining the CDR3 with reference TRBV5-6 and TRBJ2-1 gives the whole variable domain DAGVTQSPTHLIKTRGQQVTLRCSPKSGHDTVSWYQQALGQGPQFIFQYYEEEERQRGNFPDRFSGHQFPNYSSELNVNALLLGDSALYLCASSLPVQDEQFFGPGTRLTVL.

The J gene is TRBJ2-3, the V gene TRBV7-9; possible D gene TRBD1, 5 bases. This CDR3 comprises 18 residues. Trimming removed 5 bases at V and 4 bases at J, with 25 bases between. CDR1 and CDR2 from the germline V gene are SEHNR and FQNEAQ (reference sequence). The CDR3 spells CASSLIVRAPNEADTQYF. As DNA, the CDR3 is TGTGCCAGCAGCCTAATAGTCAGGGCGCCCAACGAAGCAGATACGCAGTATTTT.

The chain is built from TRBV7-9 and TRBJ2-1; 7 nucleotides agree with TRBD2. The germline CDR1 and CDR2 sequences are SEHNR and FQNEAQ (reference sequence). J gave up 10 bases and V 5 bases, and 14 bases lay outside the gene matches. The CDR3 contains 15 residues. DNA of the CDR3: TGTGCCAGCAGCCCCGGGACTACCGGCTTGGGCGAGCAGTTCTTC. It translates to CASSPGTTGLGEQFF. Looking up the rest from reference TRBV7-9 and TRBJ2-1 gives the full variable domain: DTGVSQNPRHKITKRGQNVTFRCDPISEHNRLYWYRQTLGQGPEFLTYFQNEAQLEKSRLLSDRFSAERPKGSFSTLEIQRTEQGDSAMYLCASSPGTTGLGEQFFGPGTRLTVL.